This T cell receptor (beta chain) was recovered during a study of T cell changes during pregnancy in multiple sclerosis. The CDR3 extends over 14 amino acids. CDR1 SGDLS and CDR2 YYNGEE come from the germline V gene. Libraries were prepared by immunoSEQ multiplex PCR; TCRdb keeps only in-frame clonotypes and omits some of them. Of approximately 58,000 clones listed, 80% to 95% are singletons. Of note for this clone: At one end, the junction sequence differs from germline, possibly due to a read error.

J is TRBJ1-2 and V is TRBV9, with 9 bases fitting TRBD1. Sequenced material: CD4+ T cells from peripheral blood mononuclear cells, taken after pregnancy. The receptor's source is a female donor in good health, enrolled as a control in a pregnancy study. This CDR3 reads CASSPRQGVYDYTF. CDR3 in DNA: TGTGCCAGCAGCCCTCGACAGGGGGTCTATGACTACACCTTC.